The T cell receptor beta chain described here comes from a study of shared clonotypes between healthy human individuals. Naive CD8 cells lacked CD45RO, underwent positive selection for CCR7 and left out terminally differentiated effector memory CD45RA+ cells. Each PCR replicate from the sorted subsets contained around 200 ng DNA, which is tens of thousands of T cell genomes. Sequencing used immunoSEQ multiplex PCR; TCRdb keeps in-frame clones, though not all of them. The top ten hold around 1.1% of the sample, which has 2 million to 2.5 million clones, about 94% seen once. This clone was found once. This receptor was identified in a man aged 18-30 years in good health. The material sequenced was naive CD8+ T cells sorted from blood.

CDR3 in amino acids: CASRDGTGSFYNEQFF. The CDR3 DNA is TGTGCCAGCAGGGACGGGACAGGTTCCTTCTACAATGAGCAGTTCTTC. The rearrangement joins TRBV7-6 to TRBJ2-1, with TRBD1 identical over 8 bases. The CDR3 runs 16 residues. Germline V lookup: CDR1 SGHVS, CDR2 FNYEAQ. V lost 6 bases, J lost 3 bases, and 10 bases stayed unmatched.